This TCR beta chain was retrieved from a study of shared clonotypes between healthy human individuals. Turning to the study itself: The donors, two women and a few men, were aged 18 to 49.

This clone came up a few times. What it binds is unknown. Sequenced by immunoSEQ multiplex PCR; TCRdb stores in-frame clones only, minus some. The data contain some 530,000 clones, 60% to 80% of them seen just once; the ten biggest clones take up around 11%. The CDR3 runs to 15 residues. CDR1 and CDR2 (germline): MNHEY, SMNVEV (reference sequence). V was clipped by 5 bases and J by 1 base; unmatched bases: 5. The study's findings and limits: Apart from blood, nothing was sampled; tissue repertoires likely differ.

V is TRBV27 and J is TRBJ2-7, with 10 bases identical to TRBD2. The sample was PBMCs. The clonotype originates from a woman aged 40-49 years in good health. Some clones in this sample may be carry-over from other donors' samples. The DNA for the CDR3 is TGTGCCAGCAGTCCCTCTAGCGGGGGATCCTACGAGCAGTACTTC. Translated, it gives CASSPSSGGSYEQYF.